The next 3 T cell receptor beta chains were all read from a single sample in a study of blood T cell repertoires in COVID-19. The protocol was immunoSEQ multiplex PCR, while the TCRdb copy is restricted to in-frame clones and leaves out a portion. Among approximately 150,000 clones listed, over 75% were seen once. Sequencing was done on a sample of peripheral blood. These receptors all come from a man between 65 and 80 years old with active COVID-19.

The CDR3 DNA reads as TGCGCCAGCAGTGAGTCGAACGGAGGTGGGCCCCAGTACTTC. It is translated as CASSESNGGGPQYF. This sequence joins TRBV10-1 and TRBJ2-5, with D possibly being TRBD2 (5 bases). CDR1 is WNHNN and CDR2 is SYGVQD in the germline V gene (reference sequence). Trimming took 0 bases from V and 9 from J, leaving 14 bases between them. The CDR3 sequence is 14 residues long.

V usage is TRBV5-1 and J usage is TRBJ2-1, with 10 bases matching TRBD2. The CDR3 sequence is 15 residues long. The germline CDR1 and CDR2 sequences are SGHRS and YFSETQ. Losses at the gene ends were 1 base for V and 9 bases for J; bases not matched to a gene: 7. This CDR3 is CASSLSLAGVGEQFF. In DNA, the CDR3 is TGCGCCAGCAGCTTGAGTCTAGCGGGAGTGGGTGAGCAGTTCTTC.

V usage is TRBV5-1 and J usage is TRBJ2-2; 9 bases line up with TRBD1. The CDR3 totals 14 residues. Losses at the gene ends were 7 bases for V and 3 bases for J; bases not matched to a gene: 4. Germline V gene data show CDR1 as SGHRS and CDR2 as YFSETQ. The CDR3 loop reads CASRRTGDTGELFF. CDR3 nucleotides: TGCGCCAGCCGCCGGACAGGGGACACCGGGGAGCTGTTTTTT. The variable domain in full, with the rest retrieved from reference TRBV5-1 and TRBJ2-2, is KAGVTQTPRYLIKTRGQQVTLSCSPISGHRSVSWYQQTPGQGLQFLFEYFSETQRNKGNFPGRFSGRQFSNSRSEMNVSTLELGDSALYLCASRRTGDTGELFFGEGSRLTVL.